This record looks at one T cell receptor beta chain sequence and its context. Its target is unknown. Profiling relied on immunoSEQ multiplex PCR, and the TCRdb table lists in-frame clones only, not all of them. The sample shows fewer than 90,000 clones, roughly 94% of them seen only once. These data belong to a study of cytomegalovirus exposure and HLA in healthy donors. CDR1 is MNHNS and CDR2 is SASEGT in the germline V gene. The CDR3 runs to 12 residues. The V end was cut by 1 base, the J end by 10 bases, with 8 bases between. Study outcomes and limitations: As confirmed in vitro, a few CMV-associated chains were specific for CMV antigens. Listed as cytomegalovirus-associated were 150 or so TCR beta chains. Reported results showed that the classifier diagnosed cytomegalovirus status with high specificity and sensitivity.

The donors were part of the roughly 130-subject validation cohort, which stood apart from the roughly 680-subject first cohort. Sequencing used PBMCs. The rearrangement links TRBV6-1 to TRBJ2-1; D gene ambiguous. This sequence was found in a young woman in good health and CMV-seronegative. In DNA, the CDR3 is TGTGCCAGCAGTGAAGTTCGAGTAGAGCAGTTCTTC. Translated, it gives CASSEVRVEQFF.